Included here is one T cell receptor (beta chain) sequence, with context. This specimen comes from a study of blood T cell repertoires in COVID-19. Study-level background: The United States, Italy and Spain provided the acute and convalescent COVID-19 samples.

Per the original methods: Estimation of nucleated cell counts relied on the amplification of reference gene primers. Sequencing used immunoSEQ multiplex PCR; TCRdb keeps in-frame clones, though not all of them. That table supplies the V and J calls and clone size; D and trimming were determined from the DNA. The sample lists 140,000 or so clones, more than 70% occurring once. The CDR3 totals 16 residues. Looked up from germline, CDR1 is SGHAT and CDR2 is FQNNGV. V shed 2 bases and J 2 bases; nucleotides not matched to a gene: 7. The source material was peripheral blood. The rearrangement uses TRBV11-2 and TRBJ2-5; TRBD2 matches 8 bases. The receptor was isolated from a human donor in a cohort sampled during active COVID-19. The CDR3, as DNA: TGTGCCAGCAGCTTAAGGGTGGCGGGGGGACAAGAGACCCAGTACTTC. Protein product: CASSLRVAGGQETQYF.